Listed below are T cell receptor beta chains from one sample, sequenced in a study of blood T cell repertoires in COVID-19. Data came from immunoSEQ multiplex PCR; TCRdb stores just in-frame clones and leaves some out. Here the sample spans about 320,000 clones, more than 90% being singletons. Material: PBMCs or T cells enriched from blood (not recorded which). These TCRs come from a man in his sixties who had recovered from COVID-19. CDR3s include the opening cysteine and the closing phenylalanine or tryptophan. Each record gives: V gene, J gene, clone size, CDR3 length, CDR3 protein. The size field is filled for only some rows; it gives once, few, many or a size class.

TRBV7-6,TRBJ2-2,-,16,CASSLAGAGGTGELFF
TRBV30,TRBJ1-6,-,15,CAHNEGSSYNSPLHF
TRBV19,TRBJ1-1,-,16,CASSIPGLGGDTEAFF
TRBV9,TRBJ2-5,-,14,CASSTTGGEETQYF
TRBV10-3,TRBJ1-5,-,17,CAISQRLTDRDGQPQHF
TRBV11-3,TRBJ2-3,-,14,CASSLVFAGDTQYF
TRBV30,TRBJ2-7,-,12,CAAGGASYEQYF
TRBV6-5,TRBJ2-7,-,16,CASSYGASGSSGEQYF
TRBV21-1,TRBJ1-4,-,12,CASSKESRCLFF
TRBV5-6,TRBJ1-4,-,13,CASSSTPGEKLFF
TRBV7-8,TRBJ2-1,-,13,CASSLVGGNEQFF
TRBV9,TRBJ2-7,-,15,CASSEGVAGRYEQYF
TRBV4-2,TRBJ2-1,-,17,CASSQDWAGPTYNEQFF
TRBV2,TRBJ1-4,-,13,CASRWVSGEKLFF
TRBV9,TRBJ1-6,-,14,CASSVDRFNSPLHF
TRBV10-3,TRBJ1-1,-,12,CAISGGQSGVFF
TRBV30,TRBJ1-4,once,14,CAWSGRATNEKLFF
TRBV5-6,TRBJ1-2,-,17,CASSPFGVQGLFYGYTF
TRBV24-1,TRBJ2-5,-,16,CATSDTSGRSGETQYF
TRBV10-2,TRBJ2-3,-,16,CASSRDLGLGANTQYF
TRBV7-7,TRBJ2-1,-,16,CASSPTLAGGFHEQFF
TRBV5-1,TRBJ1-1,-,12,CASSLDADEAFF
TRBV30,TRBJ2-2,once,13,CAWRALQAGELFF
TRBV5-1,TRBJ2-3,-,15,CASSLSPSGTDTQYF
TRBV29-1,TRBJ2-2,-,14,CSVEDRGGSRELFF
TRBV7-8,TRBJ1-6,-,14,CASSHPPGGSPLHF
TRBV7-3,TRBJ1-1,few,13,CASSMQGGTEAFF
TRBV27,TRBJ1-2,once,14,CASSLRARGYGYTF
TRBV7-8,TRBJ1-2,-,18,CASSLGLTGLYADYGYTF
TRBV4-3,TRBJ2-5,once,15,CASSQSPWQQETQYF
TRBV2,TRBJ1-4,-,19,CASSEHGIRALGGDEKLFF
TRBV20-1,TRBJ1-5,-,15,CSASPGTDSNQPQHF
TRBV5-5,TRBJ1-1,-,14,CASSLFREDTEAFF
TRBV18,TRBJ2-1,-,13,CASSPRRNNEQFF
TRBV18,TRBJ1-4,-,17,CASSPPRTGTGREKLFF
TRBV7-2,TRBJ1-6,-,16,CASSLGTGKTNSPLHF
TRBV27,TRBJ1-5,-,14,CASPPAGFVKPQHF
TRBV28,TRBJ1-2,once,17,CASSLAGALSQNYGYTF
TRBV7-3,TRBJ2-2,-,14,CASSLGTDTGELFF
TRBV5-1,TRBJ1-1,-,14,CATSGQGASTEAFF
TRBV18,TRBJ2-3,-,15,CASSPGTAYTDTQYF